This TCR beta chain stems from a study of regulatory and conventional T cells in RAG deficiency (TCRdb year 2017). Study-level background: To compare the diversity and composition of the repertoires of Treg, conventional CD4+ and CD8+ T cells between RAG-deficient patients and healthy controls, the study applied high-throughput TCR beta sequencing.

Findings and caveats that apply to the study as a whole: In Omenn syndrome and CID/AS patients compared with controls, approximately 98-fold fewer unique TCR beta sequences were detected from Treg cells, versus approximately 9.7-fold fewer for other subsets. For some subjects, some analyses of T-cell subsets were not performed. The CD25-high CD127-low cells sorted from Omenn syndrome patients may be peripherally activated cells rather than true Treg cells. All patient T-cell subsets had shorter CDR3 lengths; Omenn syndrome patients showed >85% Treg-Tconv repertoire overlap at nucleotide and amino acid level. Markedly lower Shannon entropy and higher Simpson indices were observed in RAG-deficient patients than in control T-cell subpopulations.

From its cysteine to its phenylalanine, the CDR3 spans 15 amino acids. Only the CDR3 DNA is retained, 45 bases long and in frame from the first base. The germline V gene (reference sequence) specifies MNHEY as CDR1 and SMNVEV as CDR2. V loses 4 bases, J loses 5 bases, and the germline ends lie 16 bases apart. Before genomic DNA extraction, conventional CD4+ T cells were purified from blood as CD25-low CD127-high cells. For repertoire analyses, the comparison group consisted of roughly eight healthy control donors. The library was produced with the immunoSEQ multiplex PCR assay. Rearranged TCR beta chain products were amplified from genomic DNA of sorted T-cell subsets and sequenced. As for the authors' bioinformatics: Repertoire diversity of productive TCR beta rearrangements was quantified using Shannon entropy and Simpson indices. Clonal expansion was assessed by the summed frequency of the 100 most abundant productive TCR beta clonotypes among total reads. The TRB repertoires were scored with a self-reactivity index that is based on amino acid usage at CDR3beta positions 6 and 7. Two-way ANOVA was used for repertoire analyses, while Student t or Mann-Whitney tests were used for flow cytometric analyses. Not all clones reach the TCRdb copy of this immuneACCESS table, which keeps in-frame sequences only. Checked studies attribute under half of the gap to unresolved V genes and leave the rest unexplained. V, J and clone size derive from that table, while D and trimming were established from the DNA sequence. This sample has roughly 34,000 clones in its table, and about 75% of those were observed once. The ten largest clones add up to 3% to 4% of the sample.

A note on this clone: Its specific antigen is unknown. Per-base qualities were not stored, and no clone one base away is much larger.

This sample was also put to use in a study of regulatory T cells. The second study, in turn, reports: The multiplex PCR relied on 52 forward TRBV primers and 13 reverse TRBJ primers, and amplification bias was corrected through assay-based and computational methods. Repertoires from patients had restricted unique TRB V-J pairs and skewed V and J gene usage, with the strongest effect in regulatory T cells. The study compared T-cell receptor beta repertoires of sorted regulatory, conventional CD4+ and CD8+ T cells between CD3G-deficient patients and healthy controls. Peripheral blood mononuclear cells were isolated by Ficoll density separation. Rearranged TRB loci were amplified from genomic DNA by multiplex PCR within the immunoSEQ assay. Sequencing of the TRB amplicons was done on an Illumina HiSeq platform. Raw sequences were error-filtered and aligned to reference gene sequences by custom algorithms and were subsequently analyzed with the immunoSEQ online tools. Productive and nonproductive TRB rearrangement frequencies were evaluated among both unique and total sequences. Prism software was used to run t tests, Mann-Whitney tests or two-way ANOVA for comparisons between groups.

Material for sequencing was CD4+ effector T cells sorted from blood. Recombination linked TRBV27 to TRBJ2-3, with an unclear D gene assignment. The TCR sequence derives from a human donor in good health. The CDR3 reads CASSSPRFRRDTQYF. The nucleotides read TGTGCCAGCAGTTCCCCTCGATTTCGCAGAGATACGCAGTATTTT.